The T cell receptor (beta chain) described here comes from a study of T cells in Graves' hyperthyroidism and ophthalmopathy. Study information: At the time of initial diagnosis and before any treatment, peripheral blood was collected. General study results and limits: Most thyroid clonotypes expanded above 0.001 were also detected in blood. Stable hyperthyroidism was told apart from ophthalmopathy by a model built on 13 V-J features.

Per the germline V gene, CDR1 is GTSNPN and CDR2 is SVGIG (reference sequence). The CDR3 is 14 residues long. V shed 4 bases, J shed 3 bases, and the junction held 7 bases outside the gene matches. This clonotype has a count of ten or more. Its specificity is unknown. What was amplified from RNA transcripts were TCR beta CDR3 regions. In the first-round RT-PCR of the TCR CDR3, the HTBI primer set was used. Each CDR3 protein is one row after TCRdb ran MiXCR on the multiplex PCR reads. Here the sample spans 300,000 to 450,000 distinct CDR3 sequences, 14% being singletons. Lactation, pregnancy, other autoimmune disease or uncontrolled infection led to exclusion of patients.

The V and J genes are TRBV30 and TRBJ2-7, with 9 bases matching TRBD1. Sequencing was done on a sample of blood. The origin of this receptor is a woman in her twenties or thirties with Graves' ophthalmopathy. In DNA, the CDR3 is TGTGCCTGGAAGGTCGGACAGGGGTTCTACGAGCAGTACTTC. This encodes CAWKVGQGFYEQYF.